The clone carrying this T cell receptor beta chain was detected many times. Its antigen is as yet unknown. This sample was taken from a study of early T cells in non-severe SARS-CoV-2 infection. Notes on the study in general: The study's VDJdb matching favored anti-spike CD8 responses and missed private and CD4 specificities.

TCRdb passed the 5' RACE reads through MiXCR, listing each CDR3 protein once. The repertoire consists of about 22,000 distinct CDR3 sequences, with about 3.7% occurring once and the leading ten covering 5.5% to 7%. V dropped 4 bases and J dropped 4; count of bases not matched to a gene: 12. The CDR3 runs 17 residues. Germline-derived CDR1 and CDR2 are MGHDK and SYGVNS. This sequence was found in an adult who was a healthcare worker with PCR-confirmed SARS-CoV-2 infection or an uninfected control (not recorded which). The rearrangement uses TRBV25-1 and TRBJ2-1; 8 bases are shared with TRBD2. Sequenced: whole blood. The CDR3 loop is CASSGPKEERGYNEQFF. The DNA for the CDR3 is TGTGCCAGCAGTGGCCCCAAGGAAGAGCGGGGGTACAATGAGCAGTTCTTC.